The clone carrying this T cell receptor beta chain is identified as medium-sized from frequency. Antigen: not known. The read ends 3 residues shy of where the CDR3 ends; the end is completed using the germline J gene. TCRdb's table, derived via immunoSEQ multiplex PCR, lists solely in-frame clones and lacks some. The sample table sets out about 2,000 clones. This specimen belongs to a study of Tregs in tolerant kidney transplant recipients. CFSE-labeled recipient PBMCs were cultured approximately 6 days with irradiated graft donor PBMCs, then FACS-sorted. The V gene's germline CDR1 is SNHLY and CDR2 FYNNEI. The CDR3 loop spans 17 amino acids. With V trimmed by 7 bases and J by 5 bases, 16 bases remained unmatched. Study-wide points: Biological reproducibility was not directly addressed in this study.

The receptor was derived from a human patient who received a combined kidney and bone marrow transplant. This sequence joins TRBV2 and TRBJ1-1; 10 nucleotides align to TRBD1. The sample was CD8+ T cells from blood cultured with allogeneic cells, taken before the transplant. The CDR3 sequence: CASTLVGTGASVTEAFF. The sequenced CDR3 bases are TGTGCCAGCACTCTGGTGGGGACAGGGGCTTCAGTGACTGAA.